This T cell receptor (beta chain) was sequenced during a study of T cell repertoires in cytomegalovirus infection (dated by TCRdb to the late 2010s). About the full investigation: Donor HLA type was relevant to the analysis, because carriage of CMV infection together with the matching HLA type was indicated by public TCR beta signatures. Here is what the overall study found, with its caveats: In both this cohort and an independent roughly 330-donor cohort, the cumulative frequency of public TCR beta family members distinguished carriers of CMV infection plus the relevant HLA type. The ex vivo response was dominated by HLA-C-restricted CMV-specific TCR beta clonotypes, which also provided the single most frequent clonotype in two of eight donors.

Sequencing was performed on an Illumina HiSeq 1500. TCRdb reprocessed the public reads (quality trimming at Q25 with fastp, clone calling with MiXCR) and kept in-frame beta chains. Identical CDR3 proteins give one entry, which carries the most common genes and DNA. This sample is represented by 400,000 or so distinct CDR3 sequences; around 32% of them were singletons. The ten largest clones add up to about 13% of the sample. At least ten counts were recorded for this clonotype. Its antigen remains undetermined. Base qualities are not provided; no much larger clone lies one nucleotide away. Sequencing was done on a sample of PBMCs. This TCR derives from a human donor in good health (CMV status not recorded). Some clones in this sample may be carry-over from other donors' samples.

CDR3 loop: CASRAYRDGNQPQHF. Read as DNA, the sequence is TGTGCCAGCAGGGCCTACAGGGATGGCAATCAGCCCCAGCATTTT. The V and J segments used are TRBV6-6 and TRBJ1-5, with a weak D call of TRBD1 (6 bases match). The junction shows trimming of 6 bases on V and 2 bases on J, plus 14 bases between the germline ends. The CDR3 measures 15 amino acids from cysteine to phenylalanine. Of all the DNA, just the CDR3 is kept, 45 bases in frame from base 1. The germline V gene (reference sequence) yields MNHNY for CDR1 and SVGAGI for CDR2.